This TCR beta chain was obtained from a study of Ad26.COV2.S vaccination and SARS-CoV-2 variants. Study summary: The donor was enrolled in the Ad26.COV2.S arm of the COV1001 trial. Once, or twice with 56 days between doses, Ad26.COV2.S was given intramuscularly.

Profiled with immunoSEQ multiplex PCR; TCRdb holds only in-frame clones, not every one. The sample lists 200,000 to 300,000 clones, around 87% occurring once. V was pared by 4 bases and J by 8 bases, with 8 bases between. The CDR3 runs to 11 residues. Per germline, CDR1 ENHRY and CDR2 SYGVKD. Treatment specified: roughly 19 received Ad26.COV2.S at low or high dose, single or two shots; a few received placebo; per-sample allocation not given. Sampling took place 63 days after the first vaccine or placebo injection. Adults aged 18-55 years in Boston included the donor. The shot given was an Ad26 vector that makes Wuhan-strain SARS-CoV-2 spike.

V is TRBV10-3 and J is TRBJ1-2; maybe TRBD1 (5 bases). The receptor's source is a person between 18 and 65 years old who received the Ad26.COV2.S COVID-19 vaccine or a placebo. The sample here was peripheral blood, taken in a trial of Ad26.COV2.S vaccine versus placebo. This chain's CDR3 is CAISGGEGYTF. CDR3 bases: TGTGCCATCAGTGGAGGGGAGGGCTACACCTTC.